This TCR beta chain was identified in a study of identical twins. CDR3 length equals 14 residues. Per the germline V gene, CDR1 is SGHAT and CDR2 is FQNNGV. V lost 5 bases to trimming and J lost 5 bases; unmatched junction nucleotides: 5. MiXCR, run by TCRdb on the 5' RACE reads, gives a single entry per CDR3 protein. Of approximately 600,000 distinct CDR3 sequences in the sample, just over 7% were seen once. A few counts support this clonotype. This sample was shared with a second study, whose subject was yellow fever vaccine responses in identical twins.

The sample taken for sequencing was PBMCs. This sequence joins TRBV11-2 and TRBJ2-5, with 10 bases aligning to TRBD1. This clonotype was sampled from a woman aged 18 to 35 in good health. CDR3 coding DNA: TGTGCCAGCAGCCCGGGACAGGGGAGGGAGACCCAGTACTTC. It codes for CASSPGQGRETQYF.